Shown below are 19 T cell receptor beta chains from a single sample sequenced in a study of blood T cell repertoires in COVID-19 (TCRdb year 2020). Libraries came from the immunoSEQ multiplex PCR assay. Drawn from immuneACCESS, this table holds only the in-frame rearrangements with V and J called that TCRdb kept. Clones are partly lost; checked studies trace under half to an unresolved V gene and leave the rest unexplained. The sample records about 98,000 clones, roughly 82% of which are singletons. Together, the top ten hold approximately 18% of the sample. The sample consisted of peripheral blood. Receptors originate from a man at least 80 years old with acute or convalescent COVID-19.

The J gene is TRBJ1-2, the V gene TRBV6-5; maybe TRBD1 (6 bases). This CDR3 comprises 15 residues. Trimming shortened V by 5 bases and J by 2 bases, and 15 bases separated the two germline ends. The germline gives CDR1 MNHEY, CDR2 SVGAGI. CDR3 bases: TGTGCCAGCAGTCCCACCGGGGGGGGCAACTATGGCTACACCTTC. It codes for CASSPTGGGNYGYTF.

The chain uses TRBV9 and TRBJ2-2; 16 bases map to TRBD2. J gave up 4 bases and V 0 bases, and 6 bases lay outside the gene matches. This CDR3 has 19 amino acids. Germline V gene lookup returns CDR1 SGDLS and CDR2 YYNGEE. The DNA for the CDR3 is TGTGCCAGCAGCGTAGGAGGGACTAGCGGGAGGGCGGGCACCGGGGAGCTGTTTTTT. It is translated as CASSVGGTSGRAGTGELFF.

This chain uses TRBV19 with TRBJ1-2; a possible D gene is TRBD1 (5 bases). V gave up 3 bases and J gave up 2 bases, with 13 bases separating them. The CDR3 runs to 15 residues. Germline CDR1 is LNHDA and CDR2 is SQIVND (reference sequence). CDR3 sequence: CASSIGQGWNYGYTF. CDR3 nucleotides: TGTGCCAGTAGTATCGGGCAGGGTTGGAACTATGGCTACACCTTC.

This chain links TRBV28 with TRBJ1-2; weak D call: TRBD1 (5 bases). Germline lookup yields CDR1 MDHEN and CDR2 SYDVKM. V lost 4 bases and J 2 bases, leaving 14 bases between the germline ends. CDR3 size: 15 residues. The CDR3: CASSSPGLENYGYTF. As DNA, the CDR3 is TGTGCCAGCAGTTCGCCGGGACTTGAAAACTATGGCTACACCTTC.

The J gene is TRBJ1-1, the V gene TRBV5-1, with a possible D match to TRBD1 (5 bases). Germline V gene sequence: CDR1 SGHRS, CDR2 YFSETQ. V lost 2 bases to trimming and J lost 4 bases, with 9 bases between them. This CDR3 has 13 residues. The CDR3 nucleotides are TGCGCCAGCAGCTTCTGGGGGGGCACTGAAGCTTTCTTT. Its translation: CASSFWGGTEAFF.

The chain carries TRBV19 and TRBJ1-1; unclear D gene. The CDR3 is made up of 13 amino acids. Per the germline V gene, CDR1 is LNHDA and CDR2 is SQIVND (reference sequence). The germline V and J ends were trimmed by 6 bases and 1 base, with 9 bases remaining between them. CDR3 nucleotides: TGTGCCAGTAGGGCCTCGCCGAACACTGAAGCTTTCTTT. It translates to CASRASPNTEAFF.

The chain joins TRBV7-8 to TRBJ2-1; 11 bases are a match to TRBD2. CDR3 length equals 17 residues. Germline V gene sequence: CDR1 SGHVS, CDR2 FQNEAQ. J was trimmed by 0 bases and V by 7 bases; bases with no gene match: 8. The CDR3 DNA is TGTGCCAGCAAACTAGCGGGGGACCCTAGCTCCTACAATGAGCAGTTCTTC. Translated: CASKLAGDPSSYNEQFF.

The genes are TRBV10-3 and TRBJ2-1; 10 bases match TRBD2. J was trimmed by 6 bases and V by 9 bases; bases with no gene match: 2. The CDR3 runs 12 residues. Germline lookup yields CDR1 ENHRY and CDR2 SYGVKD. The CDR3 loop reads CAIAGGLNEQFF. CDR3 nucleotides: TGTGCCATAGCGGGAGGGCTCAATGAGCAGTTCTTC.

The chain uses TRBV25-1 and TRBJ1-2; no clear D. CDR1 and CDR2 (germline): MGHDK, SYGVNS. The CDR3 is 13 amino acids. Trimming removed 3 bases from V and 2 bases from J, with 7 bases in between. This chain's CDR3 is CASSDGPNYGYTF. In DNA, the CDR3 is TGTGCCAGCAGTGATGGGCCGAACTATGGCTACACCTTC.

The chain employs TRBV19 and TRBJ2-1; D possibly corresponds to TRBD1 (6 bases). In germline, CDR1 is LNHDA, CDR2 SQIVND (reference sequence). The ends were cut back, 4 bases at V and 4 bases at J, with 11 bases in the middle. CDR3 length: 14 amino acids. CDR3 protein: CASSTGVRYNEQFF. The CDR3 DNA follows: TGTGCCAGTAGTACAGGGGTACGATACAATGAGCAGTTCTTC.

The J gene is TRBJ2-2, the V gene TRBV9; maybe TRBD2 (5 bases). Germline CDR1 reads SGDLS; CDR2 reads YYNGEE. Trimming took off 4 bases at V and 3 bases at J, with 7 bases between the two ends. The CDR3 has 13 residues. CDR3 protein: CASSSSYTGELFF. CDR3 DNA: TGTGCCAGCAGCTCTAGCTACACCGGGGAGCTGTTTTTT. The full variable domain, completed using reference TRBV9 and TRBJ2-2, is DSGVTQTPKHLITATGQRVTLRCSPRSGDLSVYWYQQSLDQGLQFLIQYYNGEERAKGNILERFSAQQFPDLHSELNLSSLELGDSALYFCASSSSYTGELFFGEGSRLTVL.

The chain combines TRBV3-1 (or the pseudogene TRBV3-2) with TRBJ2-2; TRBD1 is a possible D gene (6 bases). Germline assignment: CDR1 LGHDT and CDR2 YNNKEL (reference sequence). The CDR3 consists of 13 residues. V was trimmed by 6 bases and J by 5 bases, leaving 10 bases between them. This chain's CDR3 is CASREQGTGELFF. CDR3 DNA: TGTGCCAGCAGAGAACAGGGTACCGGGGAGCTGTTTTTT.

CDR3 region: CASGAIAQPQHF. DNA for the CDR3: TGTGCCAGCGGGGCTATCGCTCAGCCCCAGCATTTT. V usage is TRBV6-6 and J usage is TRBJ1-5; a possible D gene is TRBD1 (5 bases). The V gene lost 8 bases and the J gene lost 6 bases, with 11 bases spanning the gap. The CDR3 has 12 amino acids. Per the germline V gene, CDR1 is MNHNY and CDR2 is SVGAGI (reference sequence).

This chain links TRBV5-4 with TRBJ2-2; 11 bases map to TRBD2. Germline CDR1 is SGHNT and CDR2 is YYREEE (reference sequence). The V gene end was trimmed by 1 base and the J gene end by 2 bases; junction bases not matched to a gene: 4. The CDR3 contains 17 residues. The CDR3 sequence: CASSLFGTSGNTGELFF. The CDR3 DNA reads TGTGCCAGCAGCTTGTTCGGGACTAGCGGAAACACCGGGGAGCTGTTTTTT.

The rearrangement uses TRBV3-1 (or the pseudogene TRBV3-2) and TRBJ2-6, with D possibly TRBD2 on 7 matching bases. The CDR3 runs 19 residues. In germline, CDR1 is LGHDT, CDR2 YNNKEL (reference sequence). Trimming left V 4 bases short and J 3 bases short, with 22 bases between. CDR3 amino acids: CASSPDPRGGSFGANVLTF. CDR3 sequence (DNA): TGTGCCAGCAGCCCAGACCCGAGGGGGGGGTCTTTTGGGGCCAACGTCCTGACTTTC.

This chain connects TRBV28 to TRBJ2-1, with 10 bases aligning to TRBD2. CDR1 and CDR2 from the germline V gene are MDHEN and SYDVKM. V gave up 6 bases and J gave up 4 bases; unmatched junction bases: 9. The CDR3 has 16 amino acids. The CDR3 nucleotides are TGTGCCAGCAGCAAATCCCTAGCGGGGGCTTACAATGAGCAGTTCTTC. As protein: CASSKSLAGAYNEQFF.

CDR3 DNA sequence: TGTGCCAGCAGTAGGGGGATAGGCTACGAGCAGTACTTC. Protein sequence: CASSRGIGYEQYF. J is TRBJ2-7 and V is TRBV25-1, with TRBD1 as a possible D gene (6 bases). Trimming removed 5 bases from V and 3 bases from J, with 11 bases in between. There are 13 residues in the CDR3. Germline loops: CDR1 MGHDK, CDR2 SYGVNS.

The V and J genes are TRBV29-1 and TRBJ1-1; no definite D call. Germline CDR1 reads SQVTM; CDR2 reads ANQGSEA. This CDR3 comprises 12 residues. V was pared by 6 bases and J by 5 bases, with 13 bases between. CDR3 sequence reads: CSVGVGRTEAFF. The CDR3 DNA is TGCAGCGTAGGAGTCGGGAGGACTGAAGCTTTCTTT.

V and J are TRBV2 and TRBJ2-5; D uncertain. Trimming cost V 4 bases and J 0 bases, with 9 bases left between them. Germline lookup yields CDR1 SNHLY and CDR2 FYNNEI. This CDR3 contains 14 residues. The DNA of the CDR3 is TGTGCCAGCAGTGGGTCGGTGTACCAAGAGACCCAGTACTTC. Its translation: CASSGSVYQETQYF. Drawing the rest from reference TRBV2 and TRBJ2-5, the complete variable domain is EPEVTQTPSHQVTQMGQEVILRCVPISNHLYFYWYRQILGQKVEFLVSFYNNEISEKSEIFDDQFSVERPDGSNFTLKIRSTKLEDSAMYFCASSGSVYQETQYFGPGTRLLVL.